Listed below are T cell receptor beta chains from one sample, sequenced in a study of T cells after posttransplantation cyclophosphamide. The table came from immunoSEQ multiplex PCR; TCRdb's copy has only in-frame clones and leaves some out. The sample has approximately 39,000 clones, roughly 73% seen once. Sample: CD4+ T cells sorted from blood, taken roughly 1,900 days after a stem cell transplant with posttransplant cyclophosphamide. Receptors were obtained from a female patient aged 40 to 50 who received an allogeneic stem cell transplant from a related donor, was CMV-positive, and had no GVHD. The T cells may come from the graft donor. Each CDR3 is given with its conserved first and last residue. Each record gives: J gene, clone size, V gene, D gene, CDR3 DNA, CDR3 protein. A D gene is named only where the DNA matches it firmly. Size is stated for part of the rows, as once, few or many counts, or as a class when the clone is expanded.

j_call: TRBJ1-6
clone_size: -
v_call: TRBV7-3
d_call: -
cdr3_nt: TGTGCCAGCAGCTTAAGGGCGGGGGCGCCTCGATCCTATAATTCACCCCTCCACTTT
cdr3_aa: CASSLRAGAPRSYNSPLHF

j_call: TRBJ2-7
clone_size: -
v_call: TRBV2
d_call: -
cdr3_nt: TGTGCCAGCAGCACGGGACAGACCCAGCGGGAGTACTTC
cdr3_aa: CASSTGQTQREYF

j_call: TRBJ1-2
clone_size: -
v_call: TRBV2
d_call: -
cdr3_nt: TGTGCCAGCAGGACATTTGCAGGGAAGACGGCTAACTATGGCTACACCTTC
cdr3_aa: CASRTFAGKTANYGYTF

j_call: TRBJ2-3
clone_size: -
v_call: TRBV5-1
d_call: TRBD2
cdr3_nt: TGCGCCAGCAGCCCCGGGACTAGCGGGGGCAGAGCGCAGTATTTT
cdr3_aa: CASSPGTSGGRAQYF

j_call: TRBJ2-5
clone_size: -
v_call: TRBV4-1
d_call: TRBD2
cdr3_nt: TGCGCCAGCAGCCCCGACCCCGGGGGGACCTCTGAAAAGACCCAGTACTTC
cdr3_aa: CASSPDPGGTSEKTQYF

j_call: TRBJ2-7
clone_size: medium-sized
v_call: TRBV2
d_call: -
cdr3_nt: TGTGCCAGCACCAAGAGAAACGAGCAGTACTTC
cdr3_aa: CASTKRNEQYF

j_call: TRBJ2-5
clone_size: -
v_call: TRBV7-3
d_call: TRBD1
cdr3_nt: TGTGCCAGCAGTCGGACAGGTTCAGAGACCCAGTACTTC
cdr3_aa: CASSRTGSETQYF

j_call: TRBJ2-1
clone_size: -
v_call: TRBV19
d_call: TRBD1
cdr3_nt: TGTGCCAGTAGTGACAGGGCAATCTATTCTGAGCAGTTCTTC
cdr3_aa: CASSDRAIYSEQFF

j_call: TRBJ2-3
clone_size: -
v_call: TRBV29-1
d_call: -
cdr3_nt: TGCAGCGTGTGGAGGAAACTCACAGATACGCAGTATTTT
cdr3_aa: CSVWRKLTDTQYF

j_call: TRBJ2-4
clone_size: -
v_call: TRBV2
d_call: TRBD1
cdr3_nt: TGTGCCAGCAGTGGACAGGGTAAGGTGAACATTCAGTACTTC
cdr3_aa: CASSGQGKVNIQYF

j_call: TRBJ2-7
clone_size: once
v_call: TRBV5-5
d_call: -
cdr3_nt: TGTGCCAGCAGCCCTACGGGACTGATCTACGAGCAGTACTTC
cdr3_aa: CASSPTGLIYEQYF

j_call: TRBJ2-1
clone_size: -
v_call: TRBV2
d_call: -
cdr3_nt: TGTGCCAGCAACGGGGTCTATGAGCAGTTCTTC
cdr3_aa: CASNGVYEQFF

j_call: TRBJ2-1
clone_size: -
v_call: TRBV5-1
d_call: TRBD2
cdr3_nt: TGCGCCAGCCAAGCTAGCGGGGGCAGCTCCTACAATGAGCAGTTCTTC
cdr3_aa: CASQASGGSSYNEQFF

j_call: TRBJ2-5
clone_size: -
v_call: TRBV29-1
d_call: -
cdr3_nt: TGCAGCGTTGAAACTGGGGGCGAGACCCAGTACTTC
cdr3_aa: CSVETGGETQYF

j_call: TRBJ2-5
clone_size: -
v_call: TRBV11-2
d_call: -
cdr3_nt: TGTGCCAGCAGCTTAGGGGGCCACAGGGAAGAGACCCAGTACTTC
cdr3_aa: CASSLGGHREETQYF

j_call: TRBJ2-1
clone_size: once
v_call: TRBV4-1
d_call: -
cdr3_nt: TGCGCCAGCAGCCAAGAGGCAGGGGCGTCCTACAATGAGCAGTTCTTC
cdr3_aa: CASSQEAGASYNEQFF

j_call: TRBJ1-2
clone_size: -
v_call: TRBV5-1
d_call: -
cdr3_nt: TGCGCCAGCAGCTTGGCCCCGTTTATCCGCGGGGGCGACTATGGCTACACCTTC
cdr3_aa: CASSLAPFIRGGDYGYTF

j_call: TRBJ1-2
clone_size: -
v_call: TRBV5-6
d_call: TRBD1
cdr3_nt: TGTGCCAGCAGCTGGGACAGGGGGCAGGGGTATGGCTACACCTTC
cdr3_aa: CASSWDRGQGYGYTF

j_call: TRBJ2-7
clone_size: few
v_call: TRBV28
d_call: -
cdr3_nt: TGTGCCAGCAGTTTTGCGGACAGCTACTACGAGCAGTACTTC
cdr3_aa: CASSFADSYYEQYF

j_call: TRBJ2-1
clone_size: -
v_call: TRBV9
d_call: TRBD2
cdr3_nt: TGTGCCAGCAGCGCAGCGGGGGGGGGCCTCAATGAGCAGTTCTTC
cdr3_aa: CASSAAGGGLNEQFF

j_call: TRBJ1-1
clone_size: -
v_call: TRBV18
d_call: -
cdr3_nt: TGTGCCAGCTCACCCACTCGTTTGGACACTGAAGCTTTCTTT
cdr3_aa: CASSPTRLDTEAFF

j_call: TRBJ1-6
clone_size: few
v_call: TRBV6-6
d_call: -
cdr3_nt: TGTGCCAGCAGTTACAAAGCAGGCGATTCACCCCTCCACTTT
cdr3_aa: CASSYKAGDSPLHF

j_call: TRBJ2-2
clone_size: -
v_call: TRBV5-1
d_call: TRBD2
cdr3_nt: TGCGCCAGCAGCCCTGGACTAGCGGGGGGGGAGCTGTTTTTT
cdr3_aa: CASSPGLAGGELFF

j_call: TRBJ2-5
clone_size: -
v_call: TRBV2
d_call: -
cdr3_nt: TGTGCCAGCAGTGAAACTTTGGGGGGGGCGGTGGAGACCCAGTACTTC
cdr3_aa: CASSETLGGAVETQYF

j_call: TRBJ2-5
clone_size: -
v_call: TRBV7-3
d_call: TRBD2
cdr3_nt: TGTGCCAGCAGCCCGGGACTAGCGGGGGGGCCAGAGACCCAGTACTTC
cdr3_aa: CASSPGLAGGPETQYF